Shown below are 7 T cell receptor beta chains from a single sample sequenced in a study of siplizumab effects on memory and regulatory T cells. The assay was immunoSEQ multiplex PCR, and TCRdb's table has in-frame clones only and misses some. This table holds some 81,000 clones, 95% found once. The material sequenced was CD8+ T cells sorted from blood. Receptors originate from a human donor in good health.

The rearrangement uses TRBV19 and TRBJ2-1, with TRBD2 matching 12 bases. The CDR3 contains 15 residues. The trim removed 7 bases at V and 7 bases at J, leaving 8 bases unmatched. Germline CDR1 is LNHDA and CDR2 is SQIVND (reference sequence). CDR3 DNA: TGTGCCAGTAACCAGGGACTAGCGGGTTTTAATGAGCAGTTCTTC. Translated, it gives CASNQGLAGFNEQFF. The entire variable domain, with the rest obtained from reference TRBV19 and TRBJ2-1, is as follows: DGGITQSPKYLFRKEGQNVTLSCEQNLNHDAMYWYRQDPGQGLRLIYYSQIVNDFQKGDIAEGYSVSREKKESFPLTVTSAQKNPTAFYLCASNQGLAGFNEQFFGPGTRLTVL.

The chain employs TRBV14 and TRBJ2-3; weak D call: TRBD2 (5 bases). Germline loops: CDR1 SGHDN, CDR2 FVKESK. The CDR3 has 13 residues. The V end was cut by 4 bases, the J end by 4 bases, with 9 bases between. The CDR3 sequence: CASSRWTADTQYF. As DNA, the CDR3 is TGTGCCAGCAGCCGATGGACTGCAGATACGCAGTATTTT. Full variable domain (remainder filled in from reference TRBV14 and TRBJ2-3): EAGVTQFPSHSVIEKGQTVTLRCDPISGHDNLYWYRRVMGKEIKFLLHFVKESKQDESGMPNNRFLAERTGGTYSTLKVQPAELEDSGVYFCASSRWTADTQYFGPGTRLTVL.

V is TRBV27 and J is TRBJ2-7, with TRBD1 identical over 8 bases. This CDR3 region has 14 residues. CDR1 is MNHEY, CDR2 SMNVEV, per germline (reference sequence). V shed 5 bases, J shed 5 bases, and the junction held 8 bases outside the gene matches. The CDR3 loop reads CASSTRQGKDEQYF. CDR3 nucleotides: TGTGCCAGCAGTACAAGACAGGGGAAGGACGAGCAGTACTTC.

This chain joins TRBV4-1 and TRBJ2-7; perhaps TRBD1 as D (6 bases). Trimming pared 3 bases from V and 4 bases from J, leaving 16 bases between. CDR1 and CDR2 from the germline V gene are MGHRA and YSYEKL. The CDR3 is 15 residues long. CDR3 DNA: TGCGCCAGCAGCCACCAATCGGGACACATTTACGAGCAGTACTTC. It codes for CASSHQSGHIYEQYF.

The chain couples TRBV6-5 to TRBJ1-1; TRBD1 matches 7 bases. The length of the CDR3 is 14 residues. Per germline, CDR1 MNHEY and CDR2 SVGAGI. J lost 5 bases, V lost 4 bases, and 7 bases had no gene match. CDR3 protein: CASSFSGTETEAFF. The CDR3 coding sequence is TGTGCCAGCAGTTTTTCCGGGACAGAGACTGAAGCTTTCTTT.

The genes are TRBV18 and TRBJ1-1; D is ambiguous. V dropped 2 bases and J dropped 5 bases, with 12 bases sitting between them. CDR1 and CDR2 (germline): KGHSH, LQKENI. CDR3 length: 14 residues. CDR3: CASSPNSAETEAFF. The CDR3 DNA is TGTGCCAGCTCACCAAACTCGGCAGAGACTGAAGCTTTCTTT.

V gene TRBV19 combines with J gene TRBJ2-3, with a possible D match to TRBD1 (6 bases). From germline, CDR1 is LNHDA and CDR2 SQIVND (reference sequence). The CDR3 has 15 residues. Trimming removed 5 bases from V and 0 bases from J, with 12 bases in between. The CDR3 sequence: CASSGTFGSTDTQYF. The CDR3 DNA is TGTGCCAGTAGTGGGACATTCGGGAGCACAGATACGCAGTATTTT.